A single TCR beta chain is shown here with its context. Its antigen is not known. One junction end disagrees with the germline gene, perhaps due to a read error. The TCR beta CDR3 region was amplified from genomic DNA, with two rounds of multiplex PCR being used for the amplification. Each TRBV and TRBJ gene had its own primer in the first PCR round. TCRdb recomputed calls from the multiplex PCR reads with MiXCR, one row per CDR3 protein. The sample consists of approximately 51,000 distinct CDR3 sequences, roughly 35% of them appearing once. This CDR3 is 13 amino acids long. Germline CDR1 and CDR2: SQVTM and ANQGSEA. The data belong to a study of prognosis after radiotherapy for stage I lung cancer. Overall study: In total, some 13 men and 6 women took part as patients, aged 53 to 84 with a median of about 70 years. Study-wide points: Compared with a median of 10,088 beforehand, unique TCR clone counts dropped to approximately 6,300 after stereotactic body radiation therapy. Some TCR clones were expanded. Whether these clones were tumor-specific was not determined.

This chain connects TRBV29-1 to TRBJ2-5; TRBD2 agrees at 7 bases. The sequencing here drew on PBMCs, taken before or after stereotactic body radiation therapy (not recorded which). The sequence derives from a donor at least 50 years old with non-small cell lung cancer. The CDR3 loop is CSVEENRGETQHF. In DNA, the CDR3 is TGCAGCGTTGAAGAAAATCGGGGGGAGACCCAGCACTTC. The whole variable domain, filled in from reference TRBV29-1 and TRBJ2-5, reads SAVISQKPSRDICQRGTSLTIQCQVDSQVTMMFWYRQQPGQSLTLIATANQGSEATYESGFVIDKFPISRPNLTFSTLTVSNMSPEDSSIYLCSVEENRGETQHFGPGTRLLVL.